The clone carrying this T cell receptor beta chain showed up just a few times. The antigen remains undetermined. The CDR3 runs 14 residues. The germline V gene encodes CDR1 ENHRY and CDR2 SYGVKD. J lost 0 bases, V lost 4 bases, and 2 bases had no gene match. The record originates from a study of CD8 T cells in ankylosing spondylitis. Study-wide findings and caveats: Apparently characteristic of ankylosing spondylitis blood was a TCR beta motif (about eight highly homologous variants). Clones tied to disease were said to be significantly enriched in matched ankylosing spondylitis synovial fluid. Clones linked to the disease showed a CD8+ phenotype. They occurred at relatively low frequencies in peripheral blood.

Making the TCR beta libraries involved quantitative 5'-RACE with molecular barcodes. MiXCR, run by TCRdb on the 5' RACE reads, gives a single entry per CDR3 protein. The repertoire has over 450,000 distinct CDR3 sequences, roughly 13% of them found once; the top ten carry almost 7%. Material: blood, either unsorted or a sorted T cell fraction (not recorded which). This chain uses TRBV10-3 with TRBJ1-1; TRBD1 matches at 7 bases. The TCR sequence derives from a male donor with ankylosing spondylitis. The CDR3 reads CAISAGQMNTEAFF. The CDR3 DNA sequence: TGTGCCATCAGTGCGGGACAGATGAACACTGAAGCTTTCTTT.